This TCR beta chain was found in a study of blood T cells in healthy people across ages. Study summary: About one barcoded beta molecule per two T cells was captured by template switching.

It was with a sample-barcoded 5' primer and a J-beta primer mix that a second PCR of roughly 6 to 12 cycles was run. Every cDNA molecule carried a tag from a template-switch adaptor bearing 12 random nucleotides. MiXCR was run by TCRdb on the 5' RACE reads, yielding one entry per CDR3 protein. The data hold hundreds of thousands of distinct CDR3 sequences, with roughly 50% observed a single time. Trimming left V 11 bases short and J 10 bases short, with 14 bases between. The CDR3 length is 10 residues. Germline V CDR1 and CDR2: SNHLY, FYNNEI. The source material was blood. This chain links TRBV2 with TRBJ1-1, with TRBD1 as a possible D gene (5 bases). The receptor was isolated from a man aged 30 to 39 in good health. Written as DNA, the CDR3 is TGTGCCTCGCGAGGTGGGGGAGCTTTCTTT. It codes for CASRGGGAFF.